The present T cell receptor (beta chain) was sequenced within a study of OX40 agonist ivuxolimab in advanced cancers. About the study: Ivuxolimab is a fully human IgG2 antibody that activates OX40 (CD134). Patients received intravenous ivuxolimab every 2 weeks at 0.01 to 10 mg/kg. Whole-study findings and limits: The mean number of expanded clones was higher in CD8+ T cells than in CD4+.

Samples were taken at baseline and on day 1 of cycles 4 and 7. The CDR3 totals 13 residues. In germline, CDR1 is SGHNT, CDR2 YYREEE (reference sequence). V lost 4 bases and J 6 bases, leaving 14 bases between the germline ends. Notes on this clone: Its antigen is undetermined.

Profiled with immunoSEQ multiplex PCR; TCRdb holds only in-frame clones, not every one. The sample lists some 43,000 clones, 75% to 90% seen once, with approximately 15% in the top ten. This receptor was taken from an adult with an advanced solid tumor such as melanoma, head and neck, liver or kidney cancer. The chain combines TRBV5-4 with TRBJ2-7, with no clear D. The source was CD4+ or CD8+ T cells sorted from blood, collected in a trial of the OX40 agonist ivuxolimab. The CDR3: CASSVGDTSEQYF. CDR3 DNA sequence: TGTGCCAGCAGCGTCGGTGATACTTCCGAGCAGTACTTC.